A selection of T cell receptor beta chains follows, all from one sample in a study of T cell changes during pregnancy in multiple sclerosis. Measured with immunoSEQ multiplex PCR; TCRdb has only the in-frame clones, and not every one. This sample has more than 35,000 clones, with about 90% found just once. Material: CD4+ T cells from peripheral blood mononuclear cells, obtained in the third trimester of pregnancy. These receptors came from a female donor in good health, enrolled as a control in a pregnancy study. The CDR3 runs from the conserved cysteine through the conserved F or W. A D gene is named only where the DNA matches it firmly. The listing skips clone size in some rows; elsewhere it reads once, few, many or a size class.

j_gene	v_gene	abundance	d_gene	len	CDR3nt	CDR3aa
TRBJ1-5	TRBV28	.	TRBD1	14	TGTGCCAGCAGACCTACAGGGGGCAATCAGCCCCAGCATTTT	CASRPTGGNQPQHF
TRBJ2-1	TRBV4-1	.	.	18	TGCGCCAGCAGCCAAGTTGATATGGGACTTAGCTCCTACAATGAGCAGTTCTTC	CASSQVDMGLSSYNEQFF
TRBJ2-7	TRBV7-2	once	.	14	TGTGCCAGCAGTCTGCAGGGTACCTCCTACGAGCAGTACTTC	CASSLQGTSYEQYF
TRBJ1-1	TRBV19	.	.	15	TGTGCCAGTAGTACACCAGAGTCGACATCCACTGAAGCTTTCTTT	CASSTPESTSTEAFF
TRBJ2-5	TRBV7-7	.	.	14	TGTGCTAGCAGCTTCGGGGCGGGGGCGGAGACCCAGTACTTC	CASSFGAGAETQYF
TRBJ1-4	TRBV19	once	TRBD1	15	TGTGCCAGTAGTGTTTTCGGGACAGGAATTGAAAAACTGTTTTTT	CASSVFGTGIEKLFF
TRBJ1-6	TRBV5-1	.	TRBD1	16	TGCGCCAGCAGCTTGGAAGGGGGCGCGCTGCGTTCACCCCTCCACTTT	CASSLEGGALRSPLHF
TRBJ2-5	TRBV28	.	TRBD2	14	TGTGCCAGCAGTCGGGATAGCGGGATAGAGACCCAGTACTTC	CASSRDSGIETQYF
TRBJ2-1	TRBV4-1	.	.	15	TGCGCCAGCAGCCGCATCCAATTGAGGGAGAATGAGCAGTTCTTC	CASSRIQLRENEQFF
TRBJ2-3	TRBV9	.	TRBD2	17	TGTGCCAGCAGCTTCTCCCTGCGGACTAGCGACACAGATACGCAGTATTTT	CASSFSLRTSDTDTQYF
TRBJ1-2	TRBV19	.	.	13	TGTGCCAGTAGTAACCTATATCAGGATGGCTACACCTTC	CASSNLYQDGYTF
TRBJ2-1	TRBV5-1	.	.	15	TGCGCCAGCAGGTCGGGACTCAACCCGAGCAATGAGCAGTTCTTC	CASRSGLNPSNEQFF
TRBJ1-1	TRBV5-1	.	.	13	TGCGCCAGCAGCTTCGCAGGGAACACTGAAGCTTTCTTT	CASSFAGNTEAFF
TRBJ1-2	TRBV19	.	TRBD1	14	TGTGCCAGTAGTCCCTGGGCAGGGGGCCATGGCTACACCTTC	CASSPWAGGHGYTF
TRBJ1-3	TRBV9	.	.	15	TGTGCCAGCAGCTACGGGACAAATTCTGGAAACACCATATATTTT	CASSYGTNSGNTIYF
TRBJ2-1	TRBV29-1	once	TRBD2	12	TGCAGCGTCGAGGGGGGACTAGCGCCCCAGTTCTTC	CSVEGGLAPQFF
TRBJ2-7	TRBV13	.	.	14	TGTGCCAGCAGCTTAACTGGGGCGAGCTACGAGCAGTACTTC	CASSLTGASYEQYF
TRBJ2-3	TRBV5-1	.	TRBD2	16	TGCGCCAGCAGCCTCGGACTAGCGGGAGGGCCAGATACGCAGTATTTT	CASSLGLAGGPDTQYF
TRBJ2-2	TRBV18	.	.	16	TGTGCCAGCTCACCACAACTAGCTGAAAACACCGGGGAGCTGTTTTTT	CASSPQLAENTGELFF
TRBJ2-2	TRBV9	.	.	14	TGTGCCAGCAGCCCAGTCCAGGGAACCGGGGAGCTGTTTTTT	CASSPVQGTGELFF
TRBJ2-5	TRBV6-5	.	.	12	TGTGCCAGCAGTTACCCCCTGGAGACCCAGTACTTC	CASSYPLETQYF
TRBJ1-1	TRBV19	few	.	14	TGTGCCAGTAGTATAGTCGGACTCAACACTGAAGCTTTCTTT	CASSIVGLNTEAFF
TRBJ2-1	TRBV11-2	.	TRBD2	16	TGTGCCAGCAGCTCACGCGGGGGGGCAGGCTACAATGAGCAGTTCTTC	CASSSRGGAGYNEQFF
TRBJ2-7	TRBV14	.	TRBD2	14	TGTGCCAGCAGCCAAGGGGGACTAACTTACGAGCAGTACTTC	CASSQGGLTYEQYF
TRBJ1-3	TRBV5-6	.	TRBD1	14	TGTGCCAGCAGCTTCGGACAGGCTGGAAACACCATATATTTT	CASSFGQAGNTIYF
TRBJ2-2	TRBV12-5	once	TRBD2	21	TGTGCTAGTGGTTTGGTACGGAGACTAGCGGGCCTCCCCTCGAGCACCGGGGAGCTGTTTTTT	CASGLVRRLAGLPSSTGELFF
TRBJ2-1	TRBV14	.	TRBD2	13	TGTGCCAGCAGCCAAGGGCTGGCGGGAGGGGAGTTCTTC	CASSQGLAGGEFF
TRBJ1-1	TRBV28	.	TRBD1	14	TGTGCCAGCAGACCGGGACAGGGGGGTACTGAAGCTTTCTTT	CASRPGQGGTEAFF
TRBJ1-5	TRBV6-1	.	TRBD1	14	TGTGCCAGCATTCAGGGGGTCGGCAATCAGCCCCAGCATTTT	CASIQGVGNQPQHF
TRBJ2-2	TRBV18	.	.	16	TGTGCCAGCTCACCACCCGGCAAGGGGTCAAACGGGGAGCTGTTTTTT	CASSPPGKGSNGELFF
TRBJ1-2	TRBV5-1	.	TRBD1	15	TGCGCCAGCAGCACACCGGGACAGGGAGATGCTGGCTACACCTTC	CASSTPGQGDAGYTF
TRBJ1-1	TRBV28	.	TRBD1	14	TGTGCCAGCAGTTCTTGGGCAGGGGGGACTGAAGCTTTCTTT	CASSSWAGGTEAFF
TRBJ1-1	TRBV6-5	.	.	13	TGTGCCAGCAAGGGGCCGATGAACACTGAAGCTTTCTTT	CASKGPMNTEAFF
TRBJ2-1	TRBV10-2	.	TRBD2	14	TGCGCCAGCAGACTACTAGCGGGGGGGCGTGAGCAGTTCTTC	CASRLLAGGREQFF
TRBJ1-1	TRBV7-9	.	.	14	TGTGCCAGTGGCATGGGGGCGGTGAACACTGAAGCTTTCTTT	CASGMGAVNTEAFF
TRBJ1-1	TRBV9	once	.	16	TGTGCCAGCAGCGTAGGGTCCAGGGTGGCGAACACTGAAGCTTTCTTT	CASSVGSRVANTEAFF
TRBJ1-2	TRBV7-9	.	TRBD1	16	TGTGCCAGCAGCACTTGGACAGGGGGCGAATTATATGGCTACACCTTC	CASSTWTGGELYGYTF
TRBJ1-3	TRBV19	.	TRBD1	15	TGTGCCAGTAGTCCTTCCGGACAGGGAGGAAACACCATATATTTT	CASSPSGQGGNTIYF
TRBJ2-7	TRBV27	.	TRBD1	15	TGTGCCAGCAGTTTTACGGGACAGGGTCGGAACGAGCAGTACTTC	CASSFTGQGRNEQYF
TRBJ2-7	TRBV6-6	.	TRBD1	14	TGTGCCAGCAGTTACAGGGGGCAGGGCTACGAGCAGTACTTC	CASSYRGQGYEQYF
TRBJ2-7	TRBV6-5	.	.	14	TGTGCCAGCACCCCCACTGGGGAGCGCCGGGAGCAGTACTTC	CASTPTGERREQYF
TRBJ2-1	TRBV6-4	.	.	16	TGTGCCAGCAGTAAGTCTCCGGTTCCCGGAGGGGATGAGCAGTTCTTC	CASSKSPVPGGDEQFF
TRBJ1-1	TRBV6-6	.	TRBD1	15	TGTGCCAGCAGTTACCCGGGACAGGGGGCACGAGAAGTTTTCTTT	CASSYPGQGAREVFF
TRBJ2-7	TRBV18	few	.	14	TGTGCCAGCTCACCAGCGGGACTCGGGAGCGAGCAGTACTTC	CASSPAGLGSEQYF
TRBJ1-2	TRBV5-1	.	.	13	TGCGCCAGCAGCTGGGGGGTGTTCAGTGGCTACACCTTC	CASSWGVFSGYTF
TRBJ2-1	TRBV14	once	TRBD2	14	TGTGCCAGCAGCCACCTAGCGGCGTACAATGAGCAGTTCTTC	CASSHLAAYNEQFF
TRBJ1-3	TRBV6-5	medium-sized	.	14	TGTGCCAGCAGTCCTCGACAGCCTGGAAACACCATATATTTT	CASSPRQPGNTIYF
TRBJ1-2	TRBV27	.	TRBD1	14	TGTGCCAGCAGTTCTAGACAGGGGCAATATGGCTACACCTTC	CASSSRQGQYGYTF
TRBJ1-3	TRBV7-6	.	.	16	TGTGCCAGCAGCTTATCCCCGTCCGGTAAAAGAAACACCATATATTTT	CASSLSPSGKRNTIYF
TRBJ2-3	TRBV5-1	.	TRBD2	13	TGCGCCAGCAGACCGGGACTAGCGGATACGCAGTATTTT	CASRPGLADTQYF
TRBJ2-3	TRBV7-9	.	TRBD1	15	TGTGCCAGCAGCCTCCGACAGGGAAGCACAGATACGCAGTATTTT	CASSLRQGSTDTQYF
TRBJ2-1	TRBV19	.	TRBD2	19	TGTGCCAGTAGTATCAGACTAGCGGGGGGTCAGGTGTCCTACAATGAGCAGTTCTTC	CASSIRLAGGQVSYNEQFF